The rows below give T cell receptor beta chains drawn from one sample of a study of control samples from healthy donors and cancer patients. The table came from immunoSEQ multiplex PCR; TCRdb's copy has only in-frame clones and leaves some out. The sample contains 150,000 to 200,000 clones, approximately 90% of which appear only once. The sample taken for sequencing was blood. The receptors were sampled from a man between 25 and 39 years old in good health. The CDR3 runs from the conserved cysteine through the conserved F or W. A D gene is named only where the DNA matches it firmly. Rows may omit the clone size; those that give it use once, few, many or a size class.

clone_size: NA
v_call: TRBV11-2
j_call: TRBJ2-6
d_call: TRBD1
cdr3_nt: TGTGCCAGCAGCCCCCGGGGTCGGACAGGCGTCTCTGGGGCCAACGTCCTGACTTTC
cdr3_aa: CASSPRGRTGVSGANVLTF

clone_size: NA
v_call: TRBV7-9
j_call: TRBJ2-3
d_call: TRBD2
cdr3_nt: TGTGCCAGCAGCCCGTCCAGACTAGCGGGCAGCACAGATACGCAGTATTTT
cdr3_aa: CASSPSRLAGSTDTQYF

clone_size: NA
v_call: TRBV28
j_call: TRBJ2-1
d_call: TRBD2
cdr3_nt: TGTGCCAGCAGTTTTAAGCTAGCGGGAGACCTCAATGAGCAGTTCTTC
cdr3_aa: CASSFKLAGDLNEQFF

clone_size: NA
v_call: TRBV4-1
j_call: TRBJ1-2
d_call: NA
cdr3_nt: TGCGCCAGCAGCCATGCTGGGCAGCCATACTATGGCTACACCTTC
cdr3_aa: CASSHAGQPYYGYTF

clone_size: NA
v_call: TRBV18
j_call: TRBJ1-5
d_call: TRBD1
cdr3_nt: TGTGCCAGCTCACTTTATGACAGGGCCCTCAATCAGCCCCAGCATTTT
cdr3_aa: CASSLYDRALNQPQHF

clone_size: NA
v_call: TRBV19
j_call: TRBJ2-1
d_call: NA
cdr3_nt: TGTGCCAGTAGTATCAGGCTGAGTGGCGGTGAGCAGTTCTTC
cdr3_aa: CASSIRLSGGEQFF

clone_size: many
v_call: TRBV6-1
j_call: TRBJ2-7
d_call: TRBD2
cdr3_nt: TGTGCCAGCAGTGAAAGAGGCGGGAGGGCCGCCAGCGAGCAGTACTTC
cdr3_aa: CASSERGGRAASEQYF

clone_size: NA
v_call: TRBV5-4
j_call: TRBJ2-3
d_call: TRBD2
cdr3_nt: TGTGCCAGCAGCCTGGTCGGAGCGGGAATAGATACGCAGTATTTT
cdr3_aa: CASSLVGAGIDTQYF

clone_size: NA
v_call: TRBV3-1/TRBV3-2
j_call: TRBJ2-5
d_call: TRBD1
cdr3_nt: TGTGCCAGCAGCCAGTACGGGACAGGGGGCGAGACCCAGTACTTC
cdr3_aa: CASSQYGTGGETQYF

clone_size: NA
v_call: TRBV7-3
j_call: TRBJ2-2
d_call: NA
cdr3_nt: TGTGCCAGCAGCTCCGGCCCCCCCGGGGAGCTGTTTTTT
cdr3_aa: CASSSGPPGELFF

clone_size: NA
v_call: TRBV12-3/TRBV12-4
j_call: TRBJ1-1
d_call: NA
cdr3_nt: TGTGCCAGCAGTTCTCAGGCGAACACTGAAGCTTTCTTT
cdr3_aa: CASSSQANTEAFF

clone_size: NA
v_call: TRBV7-2
j_call: TRBJ1-5
d_call: NA
cdr3_nt: TGTGCCAGCAGCTTAGCGCTTGTAGGTCAGCGGGGCAATCAGCCCCAGCATTTT
cdr3_aa: CASSLALVGQRGNQPQHF

clone_size: NA
v_call: TRBV6-5
j_call: TRBJ1-5
d_call: TRBD1
cdr3_nt: TGTGCCACTGACCAGGGGGAAGATCAGCCCCAGCATTTT
cdr3_aa: CATDQGEDQPQHF

clone_size: NA
v_call: TRBV27
j_call: TRBJ1-2
d_call: NA
cdr3_nt: TGTGCTACCGGGGCCAGGGCCTATGGCTACACCTTC
cdr3_aa: CATGARAYGYTF

clone_size: NA
v_call: TRBV7-2
j_call: TRBJ1-1
d_call: NA
cdr3_nt: TGTGCCAGCAGCCTCCGGGGAAACGGAGCTTTCTTT
cdr3_aa: CASSLRGNGAFF

clone_size: NA
v_call: TRBV5-1
j_call: TRBJ2-5
d_call: NA
cdr3_nt: TGCGCCAGCAGCTCCCCGGGGGAAGAGACCCAGTACTTC
cdr3_aa: CASSSPGEETQYF

clone_size: NA
v_call: TRBV3-1/TRBV3-2
j_call: TRBJ2-7
d_call: NA
cdr3_nt: TGTGCCAGCAGACGGGGCTTGGACGAGCAGTACTTC
cdr3_aa: CASRRGLDEQYF

clone_size: NA
v_call: TRBV5-1
j_call: TRBJ2-7
d_call: TRBD2
cdr3_nt: TGCGCCAGCAGCTCCACGGGACTAGCATTCGAGCAGTACTTC
cdr3_aa: CASSSTGLAFEQYF

clone_size: NA
v_call: TRBV10-3
j_call: TRBJ1-1
d_call: NA
cdr3_nt: TGTGCCACGCAAGACAGTTCTTCCACTGAAGCTTTCTTT
cdr3_aa: CATQDSSSTEAFF

clone_size: NA
v_call: TRBV18
j_call: TRBJ1-1
d_call: NA
cdr3_nt: TGTGCCAGCTCACCAGTAGCAGGGGCGATGAACACTGAAGCTTTCTTT
cdr3_aa: CASSPVAGAMNTEAFF

clone_size: NA
v_call: TRBV4-2
j_call: TRBJ2-3
d_call: TRBD2
cdr3_nt: TGTGCCGGCAGCCTGTCTAGCGGGAGCGGTACGGGAGATACGCAGTATTTT
cdr3_aa: CAGSLSSGSGTGDTQYF

clone_size: NA
v_call: TRBV30
j_call: TRBJ1-2
d_call: NA
cdr3_nt: TGTGCCTGGAGTCTAGGGGAGGCAGCTAACTATGGCTACACCTTC
cdr3_aa: CAWSLGEAANYGYTF

clone_size: NA
v_call: TRBV10-3
j_call: TRBJ1-4
d_call: TRBD1
cdr3_nt: TGTGCCATCAGTGACCCCGGGACAGGGTATGAAAAACTGTTTTTT
cdr3_aa: CAISDPGTGYEKLFF

clone_size: NA
v_call: TRBV7-2
j_call: TRBJ2-1
d_call: NA
cdr3_nt: TGTGCCAGCAGCCAACGGGGAAATGAGCAGTTCTTC
cdr3_aa: CASSQRGNEQFF

clone_size: NA
v_call: TRBV11-2
j_call: TRBJ1-4
d_call: NA
cdr3_nt: TGTGCCAGCAGCTTAGGAAACGACGCAACTAATGAAAAACTGTTTTTT
cdr3_aa: CASSLGNDATNEKLFF

clone_size: NA
v_call: TRBV11-2
j_call: TRBJ2-1
d_call: TRBD2
cdr3_nt: TGTGCCAGCAGCGGTACTAGCGATGAGCAGTTCTTC
cdr3_aa: CASSGTSDEQFF

clone_size: once
v_call: TRBV30
j_call: TRBJ1-2
d_call: TRBD1
cdr3_nt: TGTGCCTGGGGGCCAGCGGGGGACAGTCTCTATGGCTACACCTTC
cdr3_aa: CAWGPAGDSLYGYTF

clone_size: NA
v_call: TRBV4-3
j_call: TRBJ1-5
d_call: NA
cdr3_nt: TGCGCCAGCAGCCAAGATTGGGTGCGGGATCAGCCCCAGCATTTT
cdr3_aa: CASSQDWVRDQPQHF

clone_size: NA
v_call: TRBV4-1
j_call: TRBJ1-4
d_call: NA
cdr3_nt: TGCGCCAGCAGCCAAGATGGGTTAGGAACTAATGAAAAACTGTTTTTT
cdr3_aa: CASSQDGLGTNEKLFF

clone_size: NA
v_call: TRBV7-9
j_call: TRBJ2-5
d_call: NA
cdr3_nt: TGTGCCAGCAGCTTAGGGACAGCGAGTCAAGAGACCCAGTACTTC
cdr3_aa: CASSLGTASQETQYF

clone_size: NA
v_call: TRBV4-1
j_call: TRBJ2-7
d_call: TRBD2
cdr3_nt: TGCGCCAGCAGCCAAGAGGGCGGGGGGGCCGGATACGAGCAGTACTTC
cdr3_aa: CASSQEGGGAGYEQYF

clone_size: NA
v_call: TRBV30
j_call: TRBJ2-7
d_call: NA
cdr3_nt: TGTGCCTGGAGTGTAACTTCGGGACTGGCCACCTACGAGCAGTACTTC
cdr3_aa: CAWSVTSGLATYEQYF

clone_size: NA
v_call: TRBV7-2
j_call: TRBJ2-7
d_call: NA
cdr3_nt: TGTGCCAGCAGCTTAAACGGTCCCAGCCTAGCGTATTCCTACGAGCAGTACTTC
cdr3_aa: CASSLNGPSLAYSYEQYF

clone_size: NA
v_call: TRBV10-2
j_call: TRBJ2-1
d_call: TRBD2
cdr3_nt: TGCGCCAGCAGGAGACTAGCGGGAGGGGGATACAATGAGCAGTTCTTC
cdr3_aa: CASRRLAGGGYNEQFF

clone_size: few
v_call: TRBV1
j_call: TRBJ1-5
d_call: NA
cdr3_nt: TGCACCAGCAGCCTCCCTACCGGGGACAGGGGTCCTAATCAGCCCCAGCATTTT
cdr3_aa: CTSSLPTGDRGPNQPQHF

clone_size: few
v_call: TRBV29-1
j_call: TRBJ1-1
d_call: TRBD1
cdr3_nt: TGCAGCATTAGACAGGGGAGGACTGAAGCTTTCTTT
cdr3_aa: CSIRQGRTEAFF

clone_size: once
v_call: TRBV19
j_call: TRBJ2-3
d_call: TRBD2
cdr3_nt: TGTGCCAGTAGTATTCAAGCGGGAGTACGCCTCGATACGCAGTATTTT
cdr3_aa: CASSIQAGVRLDTQYF

clone_size: NA
v_call: TRBV12-3/TRBV12-4
j_call: TRBJ1-5
d_call: TRBD1
cdr3_nt: TGTGCCAGCAAGGGACAGAGCAATCAGCCCCAGCATTTT
cdr3_aa: CASKGQSNQPQHF

clone_size: NA
v_call: TRBV4-3
j_call: TRBJ2-1
d_call: TRBD1
cdr3_nt: TGCGCCAGCAGCCAAGAGTGGACAGGGGGCAATGAGCAGTTCTTC
cdr3_aa: CASSQEWTGGNEQFF

clone_size: NA
v_call: TRBV5-6
j_call: TRBJ2-3
d_call: TRBD1
cdr3_nt: TGTGCCAGCAGCCCGGGACAGCCGACAGATACGCAGTATTTT
cdr3_aa: CASSPGQPTDTQYF

clone_size: NA
v_call: TRBV5-4
j_call: TRBJ2-5
d_call: TRBD2
cdr3_nt: TGTGCCAGCAGCCCGGGACTAGCGGGGGGCTACAGAGAGACCCAGTACTTC
cdr3_aa: CASSPGLAGGYRETQYF

clone_size: NA
v_call: TRBV3-1/TRBV3-2
j_call: TRBJ1-1
d_call: NA
cdr3_nt: TGTGCCAGCAGCCAAGTTTTGGGAGGATGCACTGAAGCTTTCTTT
cdr3_aa: CASSQVLGGCTEAFF

clone_size: NA
v_call: TRBV5-1
j_call: TRBJ2-7
d_call: NA
cdr3_nt: TGCGCCAGCAGCACCATACCCTCCTACGAGCAGTACTTC
cdr3_aa: CASSTIPSYEQYF

clone_size: NA
v_call: TRBV19
j_call: TRBJ1-2
d_call: TRBD1
cdr3_nt: TGTGCCAGCAGTTCCATTGGTGGGACAGGGAGGGCGTTGAGCTATGGCTACACCTTC
cdr3_aa: CASSSIGGTGRALSYGYTF

clone_size: NA
v_call: TRBV2
j_call: TRBJ2-5
d_call: TRBD2
cdr3_nt: TGTGCCAGCAGCCCACCCGGGGGGGAGGGAGAGACCCAGTACTTC
cdr3_aa: CASSPPGGEGETQYF

clone_size: NA
v_call: TRBV3-1/TRBV3-2
j_call: TRBJ2-7
d_call: TRBD2
cdr3_nt: TGTGCCAGCAGCCTTCGCGGGCTAGCGGGGAACTACGAGCAGTACTTC
cdr3_aa: CASSLRGLAGNYEQYF

clone_size: NA
v_call: TRBV6-5
j_call: TRBJ1-2
d_call: NA
cdr3_nt: TGTGCCAGCAGATCGGGTGGCGGCTACACCTTC
cdr3_aa: CASRSGGGYTF

clone_size: NA
v_call: TRBV28
j_call: TRBJ2-7
d_call: TRBD1
cdr3_nt: TGTGCCAGCAGCAGTCGAGGGGGCGCCCCCTACGAGCAGTACTTC
cdr3_aa: CASSSRGGAPYEQYF

clone_size: NA
v_call: TRBV27
j_call: TRBJ2-3
d_call: TRBD2
cdr3_nt: TGTGCCAGCAGTTTGGCGGGAGGTTGGGGAGATACGCAGTATTTT
cdr3_aa: CASSLAGGWGDTQYF

clone_size: NA
v_call: TRBV7-2
j_call: TRBJ2-2
d_call: NA
cdr3_nt: TGTGCCAGCAGCTTAGGAGTTTTGTCCGGGGAGCTGTTTTTT
cdr3_aa: CASSLGVLSGELFF

clone_size: NA
v_call: TRBV30
j_call: TRBJ1-5
d_call: NA
cdr3_nt: TGTGCCTGGAGTCCCGGGGGGGGCAATCAGCCCCAGCATTTT
cdr3_aa: CAWSPGGGNQPQHF

clone_size: once
v_call: TRBV6-5
j_call: TRBJ2-7
d_call: NA
cdr3_nt: TGTGCCAGCAGGGGGCCAGGGTCCCTATACGAGCAGTACTTC
cdr3_aa: CASRGPGSLYEQYF

clone_size: NA
v_call: TRBV6-2/TRBV6-3
j_call: TRBJ2-1
d_call: TRBD1
cdr3_nt: TGTGCCAGCAGTTACTCGCCCATCAGGGGGTCCTACAATGAGCAGTTCTTC
cdr3_aa: CASSYSPIRGSYNEQFF

clone_size: NA
v_call: TRBV15
j_call: TRBJ1-4
d_call: NA
cdr3_nt: TGTGCCACCAGCAGGTGGAGGATGACTAATGAAAAACTGTTTTTT
cdr3_aa: CATSRWRMTNEKLFF

clone_size: NA
v_call: TRBV4-1
j_call: TRBJ2-7
d_call: TRBD2
cdr3_nt: TGCGCCAGCAGCCAAGATCTTCTAGGGCGGGAGGGCCTCTACGAGCAGTACTTC
cdr3_aa: CASSQDLLGREGLYEQYF